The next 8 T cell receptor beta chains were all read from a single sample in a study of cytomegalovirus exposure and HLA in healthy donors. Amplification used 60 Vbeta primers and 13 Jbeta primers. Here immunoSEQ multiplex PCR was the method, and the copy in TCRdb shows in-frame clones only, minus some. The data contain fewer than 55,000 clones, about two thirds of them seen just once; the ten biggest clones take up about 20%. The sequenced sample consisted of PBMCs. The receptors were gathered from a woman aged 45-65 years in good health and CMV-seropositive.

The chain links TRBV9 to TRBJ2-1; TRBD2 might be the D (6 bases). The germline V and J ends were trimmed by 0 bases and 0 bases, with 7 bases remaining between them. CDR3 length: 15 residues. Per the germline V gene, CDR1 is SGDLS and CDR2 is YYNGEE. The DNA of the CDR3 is TGTGCCAGCAGCGTAGCGGGAGTCTCCTACAATGAGCAGTTCTTC. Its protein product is CASSVAGVSYNEQFF.

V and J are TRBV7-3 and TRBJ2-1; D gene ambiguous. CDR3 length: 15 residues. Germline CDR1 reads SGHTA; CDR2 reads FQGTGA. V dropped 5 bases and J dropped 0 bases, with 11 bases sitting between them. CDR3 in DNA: TGTGCCAGCAGCCCTAGTGCCAGCTCCTACAATGAGCAGTTCTTC. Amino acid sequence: CASSPSASSYNEQFF.

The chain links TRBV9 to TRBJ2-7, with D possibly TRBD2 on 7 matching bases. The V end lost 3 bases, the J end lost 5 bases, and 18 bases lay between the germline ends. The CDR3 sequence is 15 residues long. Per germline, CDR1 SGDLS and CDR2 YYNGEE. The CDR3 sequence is CASSAHPRGADEQYF. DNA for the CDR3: TGTGCCAGCAGCGCCCACCCTCGGGGGGCGGACGAGCAGTACTTC. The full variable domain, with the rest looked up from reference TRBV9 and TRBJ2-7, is DSGVTQTPKHLITATGQRVTLRCSPRSGDLSVYWYQQSLDQGLQFLIQYYNGEERAKGNILERFSAQQFPDLHSELNLSSLELGDSALYFCASSAHPRGADEQYFGPGTRLTVT.

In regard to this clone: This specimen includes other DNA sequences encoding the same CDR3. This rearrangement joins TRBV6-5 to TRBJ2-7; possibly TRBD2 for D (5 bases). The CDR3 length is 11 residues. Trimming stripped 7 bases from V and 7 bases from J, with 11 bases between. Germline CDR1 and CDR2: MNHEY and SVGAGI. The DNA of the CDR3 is TGTGCCAGCACCAGAGGAGGTGAGCAGTACTTC. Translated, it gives CASTRGGEQYF.

This CDR3 is CASNFADRVNTGELFF. CDR3 in DNA: TGTGCCAGCAATTTCGCGGACAGGGTGAACACCGGGGAGCTGTTTTTT. The genes are TRBV28 and TRBJ2-2; 8 bases are shared with TRBD1. This CDR3 contains 16 residues. The junction had 8 bases not matched to a gene; V was cut back by 7 bases and J by 1 base. Germline V lookup: CDR1 MDHEN, CDR2 SYDVKM.

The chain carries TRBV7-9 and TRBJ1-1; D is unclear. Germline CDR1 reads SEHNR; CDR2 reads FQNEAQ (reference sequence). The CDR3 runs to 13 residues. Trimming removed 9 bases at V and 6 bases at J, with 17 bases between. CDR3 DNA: TGTGCCAGTAGCAGAGGGTCCCCCTCTGAAGCTTTCTTT. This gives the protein CASSRGSPSEAFF.

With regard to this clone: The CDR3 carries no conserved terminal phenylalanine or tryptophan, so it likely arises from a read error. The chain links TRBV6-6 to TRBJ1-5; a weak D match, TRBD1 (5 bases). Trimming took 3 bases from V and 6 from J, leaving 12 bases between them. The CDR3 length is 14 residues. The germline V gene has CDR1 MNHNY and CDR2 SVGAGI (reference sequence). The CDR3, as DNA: TGTGCCAGCAGTTATCTACAGGACGGTCAGCCCCAGCATGTT. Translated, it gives CASSYLQDGQPQHV.

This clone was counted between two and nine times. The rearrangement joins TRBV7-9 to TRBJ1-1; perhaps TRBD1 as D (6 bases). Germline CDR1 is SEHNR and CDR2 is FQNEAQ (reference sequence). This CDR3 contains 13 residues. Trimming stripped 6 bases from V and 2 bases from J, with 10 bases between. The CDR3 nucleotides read TGTGCCAGCAGTCCGACAGGCAACACTGAAGCTTTCTTT. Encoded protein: CASSPTGNTEAFF.